Listed here are 18 T cell receptor beta chains from one sample, sequenced in a study of blood T cells in healthy people across ages. Then a second PCR, running roughly 6 to 11 cycles, was carried out with a sample-barcoded 5' primer and a J-beta primer mix. TCRdb independently ran MiXCR on the 5' RACE reads; one entry per CDR3 protein. The sample carries around 820,000 distinct CDR3 sequences, 25% recorded once. This sample was also put to use in a study of T cells of mothers and their children.

Sequencing input: blood. The receptors stem from a boy aged 5-17 years in good health.

The chain couples TRBV7-9 to TRBJ2-7; TRBD1 matches 7 bases. V was clipped by 5 bases and J by 5 bases; unmatched bases: 9. The CDR3 has 14 amino acids. Per germline, CDR1 SEHNR and CDR2 FQNEAQ (reference sequence). The CDR3 DNA reads as TGTGCCAGCAGCGTTCCAGGGGGTATCGACGAGCAGTACTTC. This encodes CASSVPGGIDEQYF.

The rearrangement uses TRBV29-1 and TRBJ1-3; no clear D. Between the trimmed V and J ends, which lost 4 bases and 7 bases, there was a span of 17 bases. The CDR3 is 14 amino acids. Germline V CDR1 and CDR2: SQVTM, ANQGSEA. CDR3 sequence reads: CSVVGQIGRNTIYF. In nucleotides, the CDR3 is TGCAGCGTTGTTGGCCAGATCGGCCGCAACACCATATATTTT.

The rearrangement links TRBV9 to TRBJ2-3, with 9 bases lining up with TRBD2. Per germline, CDR1 SGDLS and CDR2 YYNGEE. V shed 0 bases and J 2 bases; nucleotides not matched to a gene: 4. The CDR3 totals 16 residues. CDR3 in DNA: TGTGCCAGCAGCGTAGAGGGCGGGAGGGCCACAGATACGCAGTATTTT. Translated: CASSVEGGRATDTQYF.

The chain joins TRBV4-3 to TRBJ2-2; D not resolved. The CDR3 runs 16 residues. V was trimmed by 0 bases and J by 7 bases, leaving 15 bases between them. CDR1 and CDR2 from the germline V gene are LGHNA and YSLEER. CDR3 region: CASSQDNQPSLGELFF. As DNA, the CDR3 is TGCGCCAGCAGCCAAGATAATCAGCCAAGTCTCGGGGAGCTGTTTTTT.

This clonotype was seen a few times. The chain recombines TRBV5-4 with TRBJ1-2, with 8 bases identical to TRBD1. Per the germline V gene, CDR1 is SGHNT and CDR2 is YYREEE (reference sequence). This CDR3 has 13 residues. J gave up 4 bases and V 3 bases, and 2 bases lay outside the gene matches. The CDR3 loop is CASSSGGPYGYTF. The CDR3 DNA reads as TGTGCCAGCAGCTCAGGGGGCCCCTATGGCTACACCTTC.

A few counts support this clonotype. This chain uses TRBV6-2 or TRBV6-3 with TRBJ2-5; possible D gene TRBD2, 6 bases. The assigned J gene may be wrong: the sequence end matches TRBJ2-1 better. CDR3 length: 17 residues. CDR1 and CDR2 from the germline V gene are MNHEY and SVGEGT. The CDR3 protein is CASSYPGRLGIFNEQFF. The CDR3 region has the DNA TGTGCCAGCAGTTACCCTGGGAGGCTAGGGATCTTCAATGAGCAGTTCTTC.

The chain links TRBV29-1 to TRBJ2-7; D gene uncertain. Germline V gene lookup returns CDR1 SQVTM and CDR2 ANQGSEA. The ends were cut back, 5 bases at V and 0 bases at J, with 8 bases in the middle. The CDR3 consists of 12 residues. The CDR3 loop is CSVIESSYEQYF. In DNA, the CDR3 is TGCAGCGTTATCGAAAGCTCCTACGAGCAGTACTTC.

This clonotype was seen only a few times. The rearrangement uses TRBV6-1 and TRBJ2-5; D unclear. Trimming took off 1 base at V and 4 bases at J, with 16 bases between the two ends. This CDR3 spans 16 amino acids. The germline V gene has CDR1 MNHNS and CDR2 SASEGT. The CDR3, as DNA: TGTGCCAGCAGTGAAGACTACGTGGGTGTCCGAGAGACCCAGTACTTC. This codes for CASSEDYVGVRETQYF.

The chain links TRBV20-1 to TRBJ2-5, with D hard to call. Per germline, CDR1 DFQATT and CDR2 SNEGSKA (reference sequence). Trimming took off 4 bases at V and 4 bases at J, with 16 bases between the two ends. The CDR3 length is 14 residues. CDR3 coding DNA: TGCAGTGCTAACTTAGGGCAAATAGGAGAGACCCAGTACTTC. Amino acid sequence: CSANLGQIGETQYF.

In this sample, this clonotype turned up a few times. The rearrangement uses TRBV7-9 and TRBJ2-5, with D perhaps being TRBD1 or TRBD2 (6 bases each). The J call may be incorrect, as the DNA end agrees better with TRBJ2-7. This CDR3 is built from 15 residues. Germline lookup yields CDR1 SEHNR and CDR2 FQNEAQ (reference sequence). The CDR3 protein is CASSLRGVRVHEQYF. CDR3 nucleotides: TGTGCCAGCAGCTTAAGGGGGGTACGGGTTCACGAGCAGTACTTC.

This clonotype was counted between two and nine times. The rearrangement uses TRBV4-1 and TRBJ2-7; perhaps TRBD2 as D (6 bases). The CDR3 loop spans 15 amino acids. Trimming stripped 11 bases from V and 2 bases from J, with 22 bases between. Germline V CDR1 and CDR2: MGHRA, YSYEKL. CDR3 sequence: CASGAQRAGTYEQYF. As DNA, the CDR3 is TGCGCCTCCGGGGCCCAGCGGGCCGGTACCTACGAGCAGTACTTC.

This clonotype was counted a few times. This rearrangement joins TRBV4-3 to TRBJ2-5, with TRBD1 matching over 7 bases. Judging by the DNA end, TRBJ2-7 fits better; the J call may be wrong. CDR3 length: 16 residues. CDR1 is LGHNA, CDR2 YSLEER, per germline. The DNA of the CDR3 is TGCGCCAGCAGCCAAGATCGGGACAGCATGTGGTACGAGCAGTACTTC. It yields the protein CASSQDRDSMWYEQYF.

This clonotype has only a few counts. V and J are TRBV6-1 and TRBJ1-5, with D hard to call. The CDR3 totals 17 residues. The germline CDR1 and CDR2 sequences are MNHNS and SASEGT. V was shortened by 1 base and J by 2 bases, with 15 bases between the two germline ends. CDR3 DNA: TGTGCCAGCAGTGAAGGCGTAGGAGGGATTGGCAATCAGCCCCAGCATTTT. Residues: CASSEGVGGIGNQPQHF.

V is TRBV6-1 and J is TRBJ2-1, with TRBD2 matching over 9 bases. CDR3 size: 19 residues. V lost 5 bases, J lost 0 bases, and 14 bases stayed unmatched. Germline CDR1 is MNHNS and CDR2 is SASEGT. CDR3 sequence: CASSPRGRGGISSYNEQFF. The CDR3 region has the DNA TGTGCCAGCAGTCCGCGCGGGAGGGGGGGCATTAGCTCCTACAATGAGCAGTTCTTC.

This chain uses TRBV6-5 with TRBJ1-3; D possibly corresponds to TRBD1 (6 bases). This CDR3 has 15 residues. Trimming shortened V by 4 bases and J by 4 bases, and 14 bases separated the two germline ends. The V gene's germline CDR1 is MNHEY and CDR2 SVGAGI. The CDR3 here is CASSSRGFGGNTIYF. In DNA form, the CDR3 reads TGTGCCAGCAGTTCCAGGGGCTTCGGCGGAAACACCATATATTTT.

The J gene is TRBJ2-3, the V gene TRBV6-6, with no clear D. This CDR3 contains 14 residues. V lost 7 bases, J lost 1 base, and 12 bases lay in between. Germline CDR1 and CDR2: MNHNY and SVGAGI (reference sequence). CDR3 in DNA: TGTGCCAGCACTTCTGCTCCTGGCACAGATACGCAGTATTTT. Residues: CASTSAPGTDTQYF.

As concerns this clonotype: This may be a read error: a much more frequent sequence differs by one nucleotide. CDR3 DNA: TGCGCCAGCAGAGAAACCTTCTATGGCAACACCTTC. It codes for CASRETFYGNTF. This rearrangement joins TRBV5-1 to TRBJ1-2, with D unclear. This CDR3 is 12 amino acids long. CDR1 and CDR2 from the germline V gene are SGHRS and YFSETQ.

V and J are TRBV6-6 and TRBJ1-6; D remains unclear. This CDR3 spans 12 amino acids. Trimming stripped 10 bases from V and 7 bases from J, with 11 bases between. Germline CDR1 reads MNHNY; CDR2 reads SVGAGI (reference sequence). The CDR3 protein is CATQRTNSPLHF. The CDR3 DNA follows: TGTGCCACCCAACGGACGAATTCACCCCTCCACTTT.